The T cell receptor beta chain described here comes from a study of blood T cell repertoires in COVID-19. With V trimmed by 9 bases and J by 1 base, 6 bases remained unmatched. Germline CDR1 and CDR2: SNHLY and FYNNEI. The CDR3 consists of 13 residues. Original data processing: The assay estimated nucleated cells by amplifying reference gene primers. TCRdb keeps only in-frame clones here, not all; method: immunoSEQ multiplex PCR. Clone size and the V and J calls come from that table; the DNA yielded D and trimming. The sample holds hundreds of thousands of clones, around 79% seen once. The gene calls are TRBV2 and TRBJ2-7; 7 positions agree with TRBD1. This TCR was recovered from a woman older than 75 with acute or convalescent COVID-19. The source material was peripheral blood. The CDR3 region is CASGQDPSYEQYF. CDR3 in DNA: TGTGCCAGTGGACAGGATCCTTCCTACGAGCAGTACTTC.